These T cell receptor beta chains were read from a single sample in a study of T-cell reconstitution after alpha-beta-depleted transplantation in children. Each CDR3 protein is one row after TCRdb ran MiXCR on the PCR reads. The sample has tens of thousands of distinct CDR3 sequences; around 7% are singletons. Sequencing was performed on peripheral blood, taken 60 days after TCRalphabeta/CD19-depleted stem cell transplant. Source of these receptors: a child in the first two years of life who had a stem cell transplant for acute myeloid leukemia, so the T cells may come from the graft donor. Both conserved end residues are part of each CDR3. D genes are given only for firm matches. Expanded clones are given a class, and other clones once, few, many or no size at all.

TGTGCCAGCAGCCACGCCCGGGGGAACACTGAAGCTTTCTTT	CASSHARGNTEAFF	.	TRBV4-2	TRBJ1-1	many
TGTGCCAGCAGCGCCACCACCGGACAGGCGGTGAATGAGCAGTTCTTC	CASSATTGQAVNEQFF	TRBD1	TRBV7-8	TRBJ2-1	many
TGCGCCAGCAGCTTAGCGGGAGTCTATCTCGAGCAGTACTTC	CASSLAGVYLEQYF	TRBD2	TRBV5-1	TRBJ2-7	many
TGTGCCTGGAGTGGACAGGGGGTCATGTCCTATGGCTACACCTTC	CAWSGQGVMSYGYTF	TRBD1	TRBV30	TRBJ1-2	many
TGTGCCAGCAGCCAGAAGCAGGGAACGGGACAAGAGACCCAGTACTTC	CASSQKQGTGQETQYF	.	TRBV4-2	TRBJ2-5	many
TGTGCCAGCAGCTCTGGGGACAGGGGTCAAGAGACCCAGTACTTC	CASSSGDRGQETQYF	TRBD1	TRBV7-9	TRBJ2-5	many
TGCGCCAGCAGCCAAGATGTACCGACCCAGGACCGGTACTTC	CASSQDVPTQDRYF	.	TRBV4-3	TRBJ2-5	many
TGTGCCAGCGGCCCTGGGGCAGAAAACCGAGCTTTCTTT	CASGPGAENRAFF	.	TRBV6-5	TRBJ1-1	many
TGTGCCAGTCCCCGGACAGGGCGTGAAGCTTTCTTT	CASPRTGREAFF	TRBD1	TRBV19	TRBJ1-1	.
TGTGCCAGCAGTTTATCTTACAGCTACGAGCAGTACTTC	CASSLSYSYEQYF	.	TRBV27	TRBJ2-7	many
TGTGCCAGCAGCTTGAAACTAGCGATGGTAAATGAGCAGTTCTTC	CASSLKLAMVNEQFF	TRBD2	TRBV5-4	TRBJ2-1	many
TGTGCCAGCAGTTACGGACAGGGGGTGTCCTCTGGGGCCAACGTCCTGACTTTC	CASSYGQGVSSGANVLTF	TRBD1	TRBV27	TRBJ2-6	many
TGTGCCAGCAGTCCCTACACGACAGGGACAGGGGAGCTGTTTTTT	CASSPYTTGTGELFF	TRBD1	TRBV28	TRBJ2-2	.
TGTGCCAGCAGCTTAGGTGGGGCCAACGTCCTGACTTTC	CASSLGGANVLTF	.	TRBV7-6	TRBJ2-6	many
TGTGCCAGCAGTTTAACGGCCATCAATCAGCCCCAGCATTTT	CASSLTAINQPQHF	.	TRBV27	TRBJ1-5	many
TGCGCCAGCAGCCAAGATGGATCCTACAGGGGATACTATGGCTACACCTTC	CASSQDGSYRGYYGYTF	TRBD1	TRBV4-3	TRBJ1-2	many
TGCGCCAGCAGCCAAGATAGGACTCACAGTTCCCACTATGGCTACACCTTC	CASSQDRTHSSHYGYTF	.	TRBV4-3	TRBJ1-2	many
TGCGCCAGCAGCTCTTTACAGGGTCGGGACAATGAGCAGTTCTTC	CASSSLQGRDNEQFF	.	TRBV5-1	TRBJ2-1	many
TGTGCCAGCGGCCCCGGGCTCCACTGCTACAATGAGCAGTTCTTC	CASGPGLHCYNEQFF	.	TRBV5-6	TRBJ2-1	.
TGTGCCAGCAGTTTAGAAGAGTTTGGGGCCAACGTCCTGACTTTC	CASSLEEFGANVLTF	.	TRBV12-3/TRBV12-4	TRBJ2-6	many
TGCGCCAGCAGCTTAGCTCAGACTAGCGGGAGTACGCCAGATACGCAGTATTTT	CASSLAQTSGSTPDTQYF	TRBD2	TRBV5-1	TRBJ2-3	many
TGCGCCAGCAGCCAAGTAATAGGACAGGGGTCGGAAGGCTACACCTTC	CASSQVIGQGSEGYTF	TRBD1	TRBV4-3	TRBJ1-2	many
TGTGCCAGCCTAGGGAACCGGTTCTTAGCCAAAAACATTCAGTACTTC	CASLGNRFLAKNIQYF	.	TRBV28	TRBJ2-4	many
TGTGCCAGCAGCCCAGCGGGACAGTTCCACGAGCAGTACTTC	CASSPAGQFHEQYF	.	TRBV7-9	TRBJ2-7	many
TGTGCCAGCAGCGGAAGACGATTCGGGGGGGAACGCGAGACCCAGTACTTC	CASSGRRFGGERETQYF	TRBD2	TRBV9	TRBJ2-5	.
TGTGCCAGCAGTGAATACCCCGAGGCAGGCTACGAGCAGTACTTC	CASSEYPEAGYEQYF	.	TRBV25-1	TRBJ2-7	many
TGTGCCAGCAGCCTAGAGGGACCGGGAAGTATCGAGCAGTACTTC	CASSLEGPGSIEQYF	.	TRBV7-8	TRBJ2-7	many
TGCAGCGTTGAATGGTCGTTCGCGGGAGGGCCCTACGAGCAGTACTTC	CSVEWSFAGGPYEQYF	TRBD2	TRBV29-1	TRBJ2-7	many
TGTGCCAGCGGCAGGCTCCAGGGCGCTGAAGCTTTCTTT	CASGRLQGAEAFF	.	TRBV25-1	TRBJ1-1	many
TGTGCCATCAGTGGGACTAGCAGGGAAGGGCTACCCGAGCAGTACTTC	CAISGTSREGLPEQYF	TRBD2	TRBV10-3	TRBJ2-7	many
TGCGCCAGCAGCCAAGAGACCGGGACAGTCTTCTACGAGCAGTACTTC	CASSQETGTVFYEQYF	TRBD1	TRBV4-3	TRBJ2-7	many
TGCAGCGTTTCCAGTCGGGGGCTGTACGAGCAGTACTTC	CSVSSRGLYEQYF	.	TRBV29-1	TRBJ2-7	many
TGTGCCAGCAGCTTAGCAGGGGGCACTAATGAAAAACTGTTTTTT	CASSLAGGTNEKLFF	TRBD1	TRBV7-2	TRBJ1-4	many
TGTGCCATCGGCCCAGTAGGCAGGGTATGGGACACCGGGGAGCTGTTTTTT	CAIGPVGRVWDTGELFF	.	TRBV10-3	TRBJ2-2	.
TGTGCCATCCAAGACGGGGGGGTCAATCAGCCCCAGCATTTT	CAIQDGGVNQPQHF	.	TRBV7-9	TRBJ1-5	many
TGTGCCAGCAGCTTGGACAGGCAAGAGACCCAGTACTTC	CASSLDRQETQYF	TRBD1	TRBV7-8	TRBJ2-5	many
TGTGCCAGCAGTTTGGCGGGCGGAGAGACCCAGTACTTC	CASSLAGGETQYF	.	TRBV27	TRBJ2-5	many
TGTGCCTGGAGTGTAGTCAGGGGAGAGACCCAGTACTTC	CAWSVVRGETQYF	.	TRBV30	TRBJ2-5	many
TGCGCCAGCAGCTTGGGCAGGGGGCTATCGAACACTGAAGCTTTCTTT	CASSLGRGLSNTEAFF	TRBD1	TRBV5-1	TRBJ1-1	many
TGTGCCAGCAGCGAGGACCCCACAGGTGAAGCTTTCTTT	CASSEDPTGEAFF	.	TRBV9	TRBJ1-1	many